This T cell receptor beta chain was documented in a study of cytomegalovirus exposure and HLA in healthy donors. Findings of the study overall: The finding came from a later analysis; first-cohort TCR clusters tended to co-occur in the roughly 110 validation repertoires. Cytomegalovirus-associated status was assigned to approximately 160 TCR beta chains. Across donors, most TCRs were seen rarely, yet some public ones were widespread. The CMV antigen specificity of a few CMV-associated chains was confirmed through in vitro analysis.

Comments on this clone: The target antigen is unknown.

Only in-frame clones appear in the TCRdb table, and some are missing; sequencing was by immunoSEQ multiplex PCR. Seen here are approximately 170,000 clones, roughly 85% observed once, and the top ten hold more than 15%. Germline V lookup: CDR1 MGHRA, CDR2 YSYEKL. The CDR3 consists of 16 residues. The V gene end was trimmed by 0 bases and the J gene end by 2 bases; junction bases not matched to a gene: 2. The sequencing input was PBMCs. This TCR derives from a man between 18 and 29 years old in good health and CMV-seropositive. The chain employs TRBV4-1 and TRBJ2-3, with 10 positions matching TRBD1. The chain's CDR3 is CASSQEGTGDTDTQYF. The CDR3 region has the DNA TGCGCCAGCAGCCAAGAAGGGACAGGGGACACAGATACGCAGTATTTT.